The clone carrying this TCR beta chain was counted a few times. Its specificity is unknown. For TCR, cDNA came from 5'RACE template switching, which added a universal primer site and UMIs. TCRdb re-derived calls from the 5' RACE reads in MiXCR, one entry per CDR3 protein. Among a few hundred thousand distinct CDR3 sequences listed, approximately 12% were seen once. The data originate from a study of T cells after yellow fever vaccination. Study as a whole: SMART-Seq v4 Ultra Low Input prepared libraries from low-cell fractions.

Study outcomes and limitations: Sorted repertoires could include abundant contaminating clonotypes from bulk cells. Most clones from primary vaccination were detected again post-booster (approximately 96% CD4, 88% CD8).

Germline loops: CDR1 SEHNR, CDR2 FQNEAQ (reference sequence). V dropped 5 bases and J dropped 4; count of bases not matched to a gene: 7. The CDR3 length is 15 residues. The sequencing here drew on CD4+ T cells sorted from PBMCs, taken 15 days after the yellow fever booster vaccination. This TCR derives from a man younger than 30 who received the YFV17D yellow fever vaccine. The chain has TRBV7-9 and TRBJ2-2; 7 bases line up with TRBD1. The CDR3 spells CASSRKTGPTGELFF. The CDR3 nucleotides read TGTGCCAGCAGCCGAAAGACAGGGCCCACCGGGGAGCTGTTTTTT.